The source of this T cell receptor (beta chain) is a study of blood T cells in healthy people across ages. Study background: Every two T cells gave about one barcoded beta molecule via template switching. Whole-study findings and limits: Getting older went along with TCR beta diversity per million T cells dropping roughly linearly.

The CDR3 covers 15 residues. Germline lookup yields CDR1 SGHTA and CDR2 FQGNSA. PCR was performed a second time for about 6 to 12 cycles using a sample-barcoded 5' primer and a J-beta primer mix. Each CDR3 protein gets one entry after TCRdb re-called the 5' RACE reads with MiXCR. The repertoire holds roughly 1,700,000 distinct CDR3 sequences, with roughly 27% as singletons. For this clonotype: The antigen is not known. A much larger clonotype is one base distant, so this may be a read error.

The TCR was taken from a woman in her twenties or thirties in good health. This rearrangement joins TRBV7-2 to TRBJ2-4, with a possible D match to TRBD2 (5 bases). Sequencing was performed on blood. The CDR3 DNA reads as TGTGCCAGCAGCGGCCAAGCGCTAGCCAAAAACATTCGGTACTTC. Translating gives CASSGQALAKNIRYF.